Listed here are 3 T cell receptor beta chains from one sample, sequenced in a study of beta chain features in type 1 diabetes. As every portion of the isolated RNA was reverse transcribed, the sequencing read expressed TCRB transcripts. The repertoire was sequenced with immunoSEQ multiplex PCR; TCRdb's copy has only in-frame clones and lacks some. The table lists 850,000 to 900,000 clones, about a sixth of them singletons. Sequencing used naive CD4+ T cells from blood. Receptors originate from a woman aged 18-30 years in good health.

The V gene is TRBV10-2, the J gene TRBJ1-5; no firm D call. Looked up from germline, CDR1 is WSHSY and CDR2 is SAAADI. Deletions cut 6 bases from V and 4 bases from J, with 13 bases between. CDR3 length: 14 residues. CDR3 sequence: CASREGFRNQPQHF. In nucleotides, the CDR3 is TGCGCCAGCAGGGAAGGGTTTCGAAATCAGCCCCAGCATTTT.

The DNA for the CDR3 is TGCGCCAGCAGCTATGGACAGGTTACTAACGAGCAGTACTTC. Translation: CASSYGQVTNEQYF. V and J are TRBV5-1 and TRBJ2-7; the match to TRBD1 covers 7 bases. V trimming: 3 bases; J trimming: 5 bases; junction bases outside the gene matches: 8. CDR3 length: 14 residues. The germline gives CDR1 SGHRS, CDR2 YFSETQ. Based on the CDR3 plus reference TRBV5-1 and TRBJ2-7, the full variable domain is KAGVTQTPRYLIKTRGQQVTLSCSPISGHRSVSWYQQTPGQGLQFLFEYFSETQRNKGNFPGRFSGRQFSNSRSEMNVSTLELGDSALYLCASSYGQVTNEQYFGPGTRLTVT.

Comments on this clone: Other DNA variants within this sample encode the same CDR3. V is TRBV5-1 and J is TRBJ2-5; D tentatively fits TRBD1 or TRBD2 (6 bases each). CDR1 is SGHRS and CDR2 is YFSETQ in the germline V gene. The CDR3 is 15 residues long. V shed 2 bases and J shed 1 base, with 12 bases lying between them. The CDR3 loop is CASSLIGGGQETQYF. The CDR3 DNA reads TGCGCCAGCAGCTTAATCGGGGGCGGCCAAGAGACCCAGTACTTC.